These 20 T cell receptor beta chains were sequenced from one sample in a study of beta chain features in type 1 diabetes. General observations from the study: There was a moderate but significant shortening of TCRB CDR3s in all four CD4+ subsets of Type 1 diabetes patients.

These receptors have no known antigen. The entirety of the isolated RNA underwent reverse transcription, so expressed TCRB transcripts were sequenced. The data were produced by immunoSEQ multiplex PCR, yet TCRdb's version contains in-frame clones alone and is incomplete. The sample has hundreds of thousands of clones, over 10% seen once. Sample: naive CD4+ T cells from blood. The source is a woman aged 18-30 years with type 1 diabetes.

This clone was seen a handful of times. The chain couples TRBV18 to TRBJ2-5; 8 bases agree with TRBD2. The CDR3 runs to 17 residues. Germline trimming cut 0 bases from V and 7 bases from J; bases unmatched to any gene: 13. Germline V gene data show CDR1 as KGHSH and CDR2 as LQKENI. The CDR3: CASSPPERGTAPGTQYF. DNA for the CDR3: TGTGCCAGCTCACCACCAGAGCGGGGGACCGCACCAGGGACCCAGTACTTC.

This chain uses TRBV19 with TRBJ2-7, with D maybe TRBD1 (6 bases). Trimming took off 9 bases at V and 2 bases at J, with 11 bases between the two ends. The CDR3 is made up of 12 amino acids. Germline V CDR1 and CDR2: LNHDA, SQIVND (reference sequence). The CDR3 sequence is CASEGDPYEQYF. The CDR3 nucleotides read TGTGCCAGCGAGGGGGATCCCTACGAGCAGTACTTC.

The chain recombines TRBV29-1 with TRBJ1-3, with 7 bases lining up with TRBD1. The CDR3 length is 13 residues. The V segment lost 7 bases and the J segment 4 bases; nucleotides outside the gene matches: 7. CDR1 and CDR2 from the germline V gene are SQVTM and ANQGSEA. The CDR3 protein is CSARDSLGNTIYF. The CDR3 nucleotides read TGCAGCGCCCGGGACAGCCTGGGAAACACCATATATTTT.

This clone was counted a few times. The chain couples TRBV7-9 to TRBJ2-3, with 7 bases identical to TRBD2. CDR3 size: 14 residues. The junction had 6 bases not matched to a gene; V was cut back by 3 bases and J by 6 bases. Germline V lookup: CDR1 SEHNR, CDR2 FQNEAQ (reference sequence). DNA of the CDR3: TGTGCCAGCAGCTTTGCGGGGGTTAGGGATACGCAGTATTTT. It encodes CASSFAGVRDTQYF.

The rearrangement links TRBV29-1 to TRBJ2-1; 8 bases fit TRBD2. CDR1 SQVTM and CDR2 ANQGSEA come from the germline V gene. The CDR3 is made up of 12 amino acids. The V and J ends lost 3 bases and 7 bases, in that order; junction bases with no gene match: 2. The CDR3: CSVERGANEQFF. The CDR3 DNA reads TGCAGCGTTGAGCGGGGGGCAAATGAGCAGTTCTTC.

V and J are TRBV5-1 and TRBJ1-1; unclear D gene. The CDR3 contains 14 residues. The V and J ends lost 7 bases and 1 base respectively, with 14 bases between them. Germline values: CDR1 SGHRS, CDR2 YFSETQ. The CDR3 here is CASARAGQNTEAFF. DNA of the CDR3: TGCGCCAGCGCGCGGGCAGGCCAGAACACTGAAGCTTTCTTT.

V is TRBV11-2 and J is TRBJ2-3; D perhaps matches TRBD1 (5 bases). V shed 5 bases and J shed 2 bases, with 20 bases lying between them. CDR1 is SGHAT and CDR2 is FQNNGV in the germline V gene. This CDR3 has 17 residues. CDR3 DNA sequence: TGTGCCAGCAGCCCCCAAGGGGTCCAGACCATCACAGATACGCAGTATTTT. It codes for CASSPQGVQTITDTQYF.

This clone was recorded a few times. This chain connects TRBV9 to TRBJ2-3; 16 bases agree with TRBD2. The germline V gene encodes CDR1 SGDLS and CDR2 YYNGEE. With V trimmed by 4 bases and J by 10 bases, 6 bases remained unmatched. The CDR3 sequence is 15 residues long. CDR3 sequence: CASSPRGTSGGAQYF. CDR3 nucleotides: TGTGCCAGCAGCCCCCGCGGGACTAGCGGGGGGGCGCAGTATTTT.

This chain connects TRBV9 to TRBJ2-7; 10 bases align to TRBD2. The length of the CDR3 is 14 residues. The J segment lost 7 bases and the V segment lost 0 bases, leaving 4 bases of the junction unmatched. The germline V gene has CDR1 SGDLS and CDR2 YYNGEE. The CDR3 is CASSVGLAGAEQYF. The CDR3 coding sequence is TGTGCCAGCAGCGTAGGTCTAGCGGGAGCTGAGCAGTACTTC.

The chain is built from TRBV7-9 and TRBJ2-7, with TRBD2 matching 11 bases. CDR1 and CDR2 from the germline V gene are SEHNR and FQNEAQ (reference sequence). This CDR3 has 15 residues. J gave up 2 bases and V 7 bases, and 7 bases lay outside the gene matches. CDR3 bases: TGTGCCAGCAACCAATTTAGCGGGAGGGCCTACGAGCAGTACTTC. Its protein is CASNQFSGRAYEQYF.

The gene calls are TRBV15 and TRBJ1-5, with 7 bases aligning to TRBD1. The CDR3 covers 14 residues. J gave up 6 bases and V 5 bases, and 7 bases lay outside the gene matches. The V gene's germline CDR1 is LNHNV and CDR2 YYDKDF (reference sequence). CDR3 DNA: TGTGCCACCAGCGAGGACAGGTTGGGTCAGCCCCAGCATTTT. Its protein is CATSEDRLGQPQHF. Based on the CDR3 plus reference TRBV15 and TRBJ1-5, the full variable domain is DAMVIQNPRYQVTQFGKPVTLSCSQTLNHNVMYWYQQKSSQAPKLLFHYYDKDFNNEADTPDNFQSRRPNTSFCFLDIRSPGLGDTAMYLCATSEDRLGQPQHFGDGTRLSIL.

The V gene is TRBV7-9, the J gene TRBJ2-7; tentatively, D is TRBD1 (5 bases). Trimming took off 5 bases at V and 4 bases at J, with 9 bases between the two ends. Germline values: CDR1 SEHNR, CDR2 FQNEAQ (reference sequence). The CDR3 contains 12 residues. The CDR3 region is CASSRQRYEQYF. As DNA, the CDR3 is TGTGCCAGCAGCCGACAGCGATACGAGCAGTACTTC.

This clone was detected a few times. The V gene is TRBV7-2, the J gene TRBJ2-1; 11 bases map to TRBD1. The CDR3 is 16 amino acids. Germline trimming cut 1 base from V and 7 bases from J; bases unmatched to any gene: 6. Germline CDR1 reads SGHTA; CDR2 reads FQGNSA. In nucleotides, the CDR3 is TGTGCCAGCAGCTTAGGGGGACAGGGGGGCGTTAATGAGCAGTTCTTC. It codes for CASSLGGQGGVNEQFF. Complete variable domain (other parts from reference TRBV7-2 and TRBJ2-1): GAGVSQSPSNKVTEKGKDVELRCDPISGHTALYWYRQSLGQGLEFLIYFQGNSAPDKSGLPSDRFSAERTGGSVSTLTIQRTQQEDSAVYLCASSLGGQGGVNEQFFGPGTRLTVL.

This chain joins TRBV7-2 and TRBJ2-4; tentative D call: TRBD2 (6 bases). Germline CDR1 and CDR2: SGHTA and FQGNSA. The CDR3 runs 14 residues. Trimming took 8 bases from V and 5 from J, leaving 16 bases between them. CDR3 DNA: TGTGCCAGCGGGGGGAGAAGTGGGGAAAACATTCAGTACTTC. Translating gives CASGGRSGENIQYF.

The chain employs TRBV18 and TRBJ1-1; a weak D match, TRBD1 (5 bases). The V end was cut by 5 bases, the J end by 5 bases, with 15 bases between. This CDR3 spans 14 amino acids. The germline CDR1 and CDR2 sequences are KGHSH and LQKENI. The CDR3 reads CASSRSGDGTEAFF. In nucleotides, the CDR3 is TGTGCCAGCTCAAGGTCGGGGGATGGGACTGAAGCTTTCTTT.

Only a few counts were recorded for this clone. This specimen includes other DNA sequences encoding the same CDR3. V usage is TRBV5-4 and J usage is TRBJ1-5; D unclear. The germline V gene encodes CDR1 SGHNT and CDR2 YYREEE (reference sequence). The CDR3 is 12 residues long. Trimming took off 1 base at V and 4 bases at J, with 3 bases between the two ends. The DNA for the CDR3 is TGTGCCAGCAGCTTGCCGAATCAGCCCCAGCATTTT. Protein sequence: CASSLPNQPQHF.

This clone was detected only a few times. This chain links TRBV7-9 with TRBJ2-7; 9 positions match TRBD2. Germline V gene sequence: CDR1 SEHNR, CDR2 FQNEAQ (reference sequence). The CDR3 has 17 amino acids. The V and J ends lost 2 bases and 2 bases, in that order; junction bases with no gene match: 10. The CDR3 region is CASSLRGRGGGAYEQYF. CDR3 DNA: TGTGCCAGCAGCTTACGCGGACGTGGCGGGGGGGCCTACGAGCAGTACTTC.

This clone was counted only a few times. CDR3 DNA: TGTGCCAGCAGCCACACTAGCGGGACCTACGAGCAGTACTTC. Protein sequence: CASSHTSGTYEQYF. The rearrangement links TRBV7-2 to TRBJ2-7; 10 nucleotides line up with TRBD2. This CDR3 has 14 residues. Trimming at V came to 5 bases and at J to 2 bases, leaving 3 bases not matched to a gene. Germline V lookup: CDR1 SGHTA, CDR2 FQGNSA.

The sample holds a few counts of this clone. The V gene is TRBV28, the J gene TRBJ1-5; 8 bases map to TRBD1. The J segment lost 5 bases and the V segment lost 5 bases, leaving 5 bases of the junction unmatched. Germline values: CDR1 MDHEN, CDR2 SYDVKM. This CDR3 is built from 14 residues. The CDR3 coding sequence is TGTGCCAGCAGTCCAGGGGGCTACGATCAGCCCCAGCATTTT. This translates into CASSPGGYDQPQHF.

There are a few counts of this clone. The genes are TRBV6-1 and TRBJ1-1; D is uncertain. This CDR3 region has 14 residues. V gave up 2 bases and J gave up 1 base, with 8 bases separating them. From germline, CDR1 is MNHNS and CDR2 SASEGT. The CDR3 nucleotides are TGTGCCAGCAGTGAACTGTGGCAGAACACTGAAGCTTTCTTT. Amino acid sequence: CASSELWQNTEAFF.